This record concerns one TCR beta chain sequence. Its antigen is still unknown. This sample was taken from a study of graft-versus-host responses after intestinal transplantation. Whole-study context: Multivisceral, liver-intestinal, or isolated intestinal transplants were received by the recipients.

Trimming stripped 4 bases from V and 2 bases from J, with 20 bases between. Germline lookup yields CDR1 LNHDA and CDR2 SQIVND (reference sequence). The CDR3 consists of 17 residues. Overall study findings and caveats: The recipient marrow held GvH clones, and some of them showed up first in ileum or blood. Allografts of one patient group, those with graft-donor T cell macrochimerism, had high graft-versus-host to host-versus-graft clonal ratios.

Produced via immunoSEQ multiplex PCR; TCRdb's table is partial and in-frame only. The sample shows about 110,000 clones, roughly 95% of them seen only once. This TCR was recovered from a human donor who received an intestinal transplant. The sequencing used unstimulated CD8+ T cells sorted from spleen or lymph node cells, collected before intestinal transplant. The rearrangement joins TRBV19 to TRBJ1-2; D is unclear. In nucleotides, the CDR3 is TGTGCCAGTAGTACCCCCCCCGACACTCCCGACAACTATGGCTACACCTTC. Its protein is CASSTPPDTPDNYGYTF.